This T cell receptor beta chain is drawn from a study of blood T cell repertoires in COVID-19 (dated by TCRdb to 2019 to 2021). Regarding the study in general: Samples covering the acute and convalescent phases of COVID-19 were provided by collaborators in the United States, Italy and Spain. HLA class I and class II types, where available, came from metadata supplied by the sample provider rather than from assay-based typing. The material from the prospective study consisted of cDNA or gDNA derived from T cells, B-cell-depleted T cells, or PBMCs. The samples were drawn from the first 160 participants of the ongoing ImmuneRACE study and from 1,254 subjects provided by 6 global collaborators. The dataset comprised deeply sampled blood TCRbeta repertoires from subjects exposed to, actively infected with, or recovered from COVID-19. The repertoires were released in a freely available public database meant as a resource for research on the immune response to SARS-CoV-2. Sample metadata almost always included a de-identified subject ID, COVID-19 status, age in years and sex. Broader findings and caveats from the paper: The quantity of clinical and demographic metadata differed by source and by participant and was supplied without curation.

In the case of this clone: Its recognized antigen is unknown. The sample holds no much larger clone one base away, and base qualities are not on file.

In the prospective study, participants were roughly 18 to 95 years old, resided in 20 to 30 geographic areas of the United States, and were enrolled through a virtual design. In the prospective study, cohorts were assigned on the basis of participant-reported clinical history obtained from a screening survey and a study questionnaire. Each participant in the prospective study had whole blood, serum and a nasopharyngeal or oropharyngeal swab collected by mobile phlebotomists. Participants in the prospective study had the option to provide additional blood draws and questionnaires over a 2-month period. Before DNA extraction, prospective study blood samples were shipped either frozen or at room temperature. The immunoSEQ Assay, a bias-controlled multiplex PCR, was used to amplify TCRbeta CDR3 regions from genomic DNA. In the authors' own workflow: The number of nucleated cells in each sample was estimated from the amplification of reference gene primers within the assay. Sequence reads were collapsed and filtered to measure the absolute abundance of every unique TCRbeta CDR3 rearrangement. Productive Simpson clonality was computed per sample as the square root of Simpson's diversity index over productive rearrangements. This is the immuneACCESS table as TCRdb keeps it, with only in-frame sequences that have V and J called. A part of the clones is gone; compared with another copy, unresolved V genes explain less than half, and the rest is unexplained. V and J calls and clone size are given by that table; D and trimming were obtained from the DNA. The sample table shows around 200,000 clones, and roughly 83% are seen once. The ten biggest clones cover around 6% of the sample.

The germline V gene supplies CDR1 MDHEN and CDR2 SYDVKM. Taken from cysteine to phenylalanine, the CDR3 has 14 residues. The sequence is cut down to CDR3 DNA, 42 bases in frame from base 1. V is pruned by 6 bases and J by 3 bases, leaving 7 bases of the junction without a gene match. This receptor was taken from a man aged 40-55 years with acute COVID-19. The chain is assembled from TRBV28 and TRBJ2-7; TRBD2 aligns with 8 central bases. Sample: PBMCs or T cells enriched from blood (not recorded which). Here is the DNA: TGTGCCAGCAGCCCAGCGGGAGTTGGCTACGAGCAGTACTTC. It codes for CASSPAGVGYEQYF.